The clone carrying this T cell receptor (beta chain) showed up just a few times. The sample is drawn from a study of patients and donors after allogeneic stem cell transplantation. TCRdb re-analysed the RT-PCR reads in MiXCR, keeping a single row per CDR3 protein. This sample has roughly 880,000 distinct CDR3 sequences, with more than 15% found just once. CDR3 size: 17 residues. Germline assignment: CDR1 KGHDR and CDR2 SFDVKD. The ends lost 5 bases at V and 1 base at J; junction bases unmatched: 8. Sequenced input: blood, either unsorted or a sorted T cell fraction (not recorded which). The rearrangement uses TRBV24-1 and TRBJ2-2; TRBD1 aligns across 8 bases. The sequence was obtained from a human donor who was either an allogeneic HSCT recipient or a stem cell or donor lymphocyte infusion donor (not recorded which). It is not recorded whose cells these are; they may come from a transplant donor. CDR3 nucleotide sequence: TGTGCCACCAGTGCCTTGACGACAGGGGTGAACACCGGGGAGCTGTTTTTT. Its protein is CATSALTTGVNTGELFF.